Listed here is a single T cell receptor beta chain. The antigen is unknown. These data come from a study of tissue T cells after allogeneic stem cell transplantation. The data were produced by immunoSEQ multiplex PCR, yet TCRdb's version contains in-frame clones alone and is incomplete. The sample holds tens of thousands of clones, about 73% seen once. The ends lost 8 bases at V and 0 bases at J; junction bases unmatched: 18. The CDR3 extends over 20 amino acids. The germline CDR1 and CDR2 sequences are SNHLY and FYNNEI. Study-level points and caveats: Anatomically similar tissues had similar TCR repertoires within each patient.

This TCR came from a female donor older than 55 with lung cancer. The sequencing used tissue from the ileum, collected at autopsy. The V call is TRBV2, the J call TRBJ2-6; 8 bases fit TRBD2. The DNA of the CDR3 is TGTGCCAGCTCCAGAATACAAGCTAGCGGGCCGAACTCTGGGGCCAACGTCCTGACTTTC. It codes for CASSRIQASGPNSGANVLTF.